Below are 18 T cell receptor beta chains sequenced from a single sample in a study of cytotoxic CD8 clonotypes in ibrutinib-treated CLL. This table comes from immunoSEQ multiplex PCR, and its TCRdb copy is limited to in-frame clones, with some not included. The table lists 75,000 to 90,000 clones, 75% to 90% of them singletons. The input for sequencing was PBMCs, taken after 24 months of ibrutinib treatment. The receptors were gathered from a human donor with chronic lymphocytic leukemia.

Here the CDR3 reads CASSWRGAYSNQPQHF. In DNA, the CDR3 is TGTGCCAGCAGCTGGCGGGGGGCTTATAGCAATCAGCCCCAGCATTTT. The J gene is TRBJ1-5, the V gene TRBV5-6, with D maybe TRBD1 (6 bases). Germline assignment: CDR1 SGHDT and CDR2 YYEEEE. This CDR3 spans 16 amino acids. V lost 3 bases to trimming and J lost 0 bases, with 13 bases between them.

The chain combines TRBV5-6 with TRBJ2-7; the D gene is possibly TRBD2 (6 bases). Trimming removed 2 bases at V and 4 bases at J, with 7 bases between. Germline V gene lookup returns CDR1 SGHDT and CDR2 YYEEEE. The CDR3 length is 12 residues. CDR3 sequence (DNA): TGTGCCAGCAGCTTCGGAGGGTACGAGCAGTACTTC. Its translation is CASSFGGYEQYF.

The chain combines TRBV7-6 with TRBJ1-1, with TRBD1 identical over 11 bases. This CDR3 spans 16 amino acids. Trimming removed 5 bases from V and 0 bases from J; junction bases left unmatched: 5. Germline V gives CDR1 SGHVS, CDR2 FNYEAQ. In DNA form, the CDR3 reads TGTGCCAGCAGCCAAAGGACAGGGGGCTTGAACACTGAAGCTTTCTTT. This codes for CASSQRTGGLNTEAFF. Using reference TRBV7-6 and TRBJ1-1 for the parts outside the CDR3, the full variable domain is GAGVSQSPRYKVTKRGQDVALRCDPISGHVSLYWYRQALGQGPEFLTYFNYEAQQDKSGLPNDRFSAERPEGSISTLTIQRTEQRDSAMYRCASSQRTGGLNTEAFFGQGTRLTVV.

This chain uses TRBV6-5 with TRBJ2-1; D gene ambiguous. Germline CDR1 reads MNHEY; CDR2 reads SVGAGI. The CDR3 runs 11 residues. Trimming left V 6 bases short and J 9 bases short, with 9 bases between. The CDR3 bases are TGTGCCAGCAGAACCCGAAGTGAGCAGTTCTTC. It specifies CASRTRSEQFF.

The chain recombines TRBV5-1 with TRBJ2-1, with D tentatively TRBD2 (6 bases). Trimming left V 0 bases short and J 0 bases short, with 13 bases between. Germline values: CDR1 SGHRS, CDR2 YFSETQ. The CDR3 is 17 amino acids. CDR3 DNA: TGCGCCAGCAGCTTGGCCGGACTACTCCGCTCCTACAATGAGCAGTTCTTC. It codes for CASSLAGLLRSYNEQFF.

As DNA, the CDR3 is TGTGCCAGCAGTTCGACTAGCGGGAGTCCCACAGATACGCAGTATTTT. This sequence encodes CASSSTSGSPTDTQYF. This sequence joins TRBV6-4 and TRBJ2-3; the match to TRBD2 covers 12 bases. Germline assignment: CDR1 MRHNA and CDR2 SNTAGT. The V and J ends lost 5 bases and 2 bases, in that order; junction bases with no gene match: 5. CDR3 length: 16 amino acids.

V is TRBV7-9 and J is TRBJ2-7; D is unclear. Germline V gene lookup returns CDR1 SEHNR and CDR2 FQNEAQ (reference sequence). The CDR3 runs 13 residues. Trimming cost V 1 base and J 2 bases, with 6 bases left between them. CDR3 sequence reads: CASSLDGTYEQYF. CDR3 sequence (DNA): TGTGCCAGCAGCTTAGACGGAACCTACGAGCAGTACTTC.

CDR3 in amino acids: CASSLAENQPQHF. The CDR3, as DNA: TGTGCCAGCAGCTTAGCAGAGAATCAGCCCCAGCATTTT. The chain couples TRBV7-8 to TRBJ1-5; D unresolved. This CDR3 is built from 13 residues. V lost 0 bases to trimming and J lost 4 bases, with 4 bases between them. Germline CDR1 and CDR2: SGHVS and FQNEAQ.

The gene calls are TRBV14 and TRBJ2-2, with 10 bases fitting TRBD2. Trimming at V came to 3 bases and at J to 4 bases, leaving 5 bases not matched to a gene. Germline lookup yields CDR1 SGHDN and CDR2 FVKESK. The CDR3 extends over 16 amino acids. The CDR3 DNA is TGTGCCAGCAGCCAGCTAGCGGGAGTCGGCACCGGGGAGCTGTTTTTT. Encoded protein: CASSQLAGVGTGELFF.

CDR3 nucleotide sequence: TGTGCCAGCAGCCCTCGAGATAGCGGGAGTTGGACCTACGAGCAGTACTTC. Residues: CASSPRDSGSWTYEQYF. The chain combines TRBV9 with TRBJ2-7, with 9 bases fitting TRBD2. The CDR3 is 17 amino acids. CDR1 is SGDLS, CDR2 YYNGEE, per germline. Trimming removed 4 bases from V and 2 bases from J; junction bases left unmatched: 13.

The rearrangement uses TRBV5-1 and TRBJ2-1; D remains ambiguous. The V gene lost 0 bases and the J gene lost 7 bases, with 11 bases spanning the gap. The CDR3 extends over 14 amino acids. Germline-derived CDR1 and CDR2 are SGHRS and YFSETQ. CDR3 sequence (DNA): TGCGCCAGCAGCTTGGATATGGGGTGGAATGAGCAGTTCTTC. Its translation is CASSLDMGWNEQFF.

The rearrangement uses TRBV6-5 and TRBJ1-1; unclear D gene. The CDR3 loop spans 15 amino acids. Trimming stripped 0 bases from V and 0 bases from J, with 8 bases between. Germline-derived CDR1 and CDR2 are MNHEY and SVGAGI. The CDR3 reads CASSYSEIMNTEAFF. The DNA of the CDR3 is TGTGCCAGCAGTTACTCGGAGATTATGAACACTGAAGCTTTCTTT.

The chain links TRBV6-1 to TRBJ2-1, with D possibly matching TRBD2 (6 bases). The length of the CDR3 is 15 residues. CDR1 and CDR2 from the germline V gene are MNHNS and SASEGT. Trimming removed 1 base from V and 2 bases from J, with 9 bases in between. CDR3 in DNA: TGTGCCAGCAGTGAAGGAGGAGGGGCCTACAATGAGCAGTTCTTC. As protein: CASSEGGGAYNEQFF.

The V call is TRBV7-3, the J call TRBJ2-1; no clear D. V lost 4 bases and J lost 7, with 11 bases in between. The CDR3 is 13 amino acids. From germline, CDR1 is SGHTA and CDR2 FQGTGA. The CDR3 protein is CASSYKADNEQFF. CDR3 nucleotide sequence: TGTGCCAGCAGCTACAAGGCGGATAATGAGCAGTTCTTC.

The genes are TRBV7-8 and TRBJ2-3; 10 positions match TRBD1. This CDR3 region has 14 residues. Looked up from germline, CDR1 is SGHVS and CDR2 is FQNEAQ. V dropped 4 bases and J dropped 7; count of bases not matched to a gene: 5. CDR3 sequence (DNA): TGTGCCAGCAGCTCGGGACAGGGGCCGCATACGCAGTATTTT. Its translation is CASSSGQGPHTQYF.

The V gene is TRBV5-5, the J gene TRBJ2-3; D gene ambiguous. The CDR3 length is 13 residues. V was shortened by 0 bases and J by 6 bases, with 8 bases between the two germline ends. CDR1 is SGHKS and CDR2 is YYEKEE in the germline V gene (reference sequence). DNA of the CDR3: TGTGCCAGCAGCTTGGGGGCTACCGATACGCAGTATTTT. Amino acid sequence: CASSLGATDTQYF.

The rearrangement links TRBV10-3 to TRBJ1-5; the match to TRBD1 covers 7 bases. With V trimmed by 4 bases and J by 5 bases, 5 bases remained unmatched. The CDR3 is made up of 14 amino acids. Germline-derived CDR1 and CDR2 are ENHRY and SYGVKD. The CDR3 nucleotides are TGTGCCATCAGTGGCCGGGACAGAGATCAGCCCCAGCATTTT. The encoded protein is CAISGRDRDQPQHF.

CDR3 residues: CASSLLGGSSYEQYF. For the CDR3, the DNA is TGTGCCAGCAGCCTACTGGGGGGCTCATCCTACGAGCAGTACTTC. This chain connects TRBV9 to TRBJ2-7, with D perhaps given as TRBD1 or TRBD2 (6 bases each). Germline V gene data show CDR1 as SGDLS and CDR2 as YYNGEE. With 4 bases removed from V and 1 base from J, the gap between germline ends came to 15 bases. This CDR3 is built from 15 residues. The complete variable domain, with remaining parts taken from reference TRBV9 and TRBJ2-7, reads DSGVTQTPKHLITATGQRVTLRCSPRSGDLSVYWYQQSLDQGLQFLIQYYNGEERAKGNILERFSAQQFPDLHSELNLSSLELGDSALYFCASSLLGGSSYEQYFGPGTRLTVT.